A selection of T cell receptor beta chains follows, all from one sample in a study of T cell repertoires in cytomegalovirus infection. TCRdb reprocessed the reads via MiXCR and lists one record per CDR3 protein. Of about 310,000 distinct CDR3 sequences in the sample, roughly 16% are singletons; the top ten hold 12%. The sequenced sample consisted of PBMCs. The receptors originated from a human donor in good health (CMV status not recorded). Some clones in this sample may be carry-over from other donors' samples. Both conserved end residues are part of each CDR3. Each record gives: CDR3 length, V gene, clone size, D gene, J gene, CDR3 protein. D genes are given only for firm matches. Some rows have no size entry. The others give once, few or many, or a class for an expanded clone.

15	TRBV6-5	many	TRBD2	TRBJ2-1	CASSKVAGVNNEQFF
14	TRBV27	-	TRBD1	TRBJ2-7	CASSPWTGAGEQYF
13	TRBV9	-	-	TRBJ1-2	CASSGMVVTGYTF
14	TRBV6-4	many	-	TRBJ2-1	CASSDREGGNEQFF
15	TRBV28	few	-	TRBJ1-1	CASSPGTLSEAEAFF
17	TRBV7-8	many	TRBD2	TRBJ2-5	CASSPGTSGARRETQYF
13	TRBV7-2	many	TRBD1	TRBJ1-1	CASSAQGVGDKVF
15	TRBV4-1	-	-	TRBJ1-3	CASSQEAKSGNTIYF
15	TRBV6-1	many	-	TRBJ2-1	CASSAQAFSYNEQFF
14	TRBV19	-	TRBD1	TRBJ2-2	CASWQGEITGELFF
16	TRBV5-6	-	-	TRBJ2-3	CASSLETLYSTDTQYF
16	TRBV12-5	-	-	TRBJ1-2	CASGPDGGQINYGYTF
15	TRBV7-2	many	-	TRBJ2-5	CASSLNQGSRETQYF
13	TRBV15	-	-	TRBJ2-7	CATSRVDSYEQYF
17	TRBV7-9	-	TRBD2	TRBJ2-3	CASSLGLNSGDTDTQYF
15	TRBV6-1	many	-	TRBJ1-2	CASRAGPSPNYGYTF
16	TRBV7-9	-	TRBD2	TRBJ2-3	CASSLPRGRTSDTQYF
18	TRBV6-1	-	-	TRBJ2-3	CASSYRSWGVTSTDTQYF
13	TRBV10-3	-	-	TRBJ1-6	CAISVEGNSPLHF
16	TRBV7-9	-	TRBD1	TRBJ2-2	CASSPRGQSTTGELFF
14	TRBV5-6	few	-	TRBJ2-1	CASSKRAGYNEQFF
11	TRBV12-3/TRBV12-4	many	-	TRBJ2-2	CAIVSTGELFF
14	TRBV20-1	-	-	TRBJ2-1	CSAFAPSSYNEQFF
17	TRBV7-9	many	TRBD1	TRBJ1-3	CASSQAGQGKLGNTIYF
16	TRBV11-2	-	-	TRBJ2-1	CASSLIARSSYNEQFF
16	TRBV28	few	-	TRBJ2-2	CASSSARDTDTGELFF
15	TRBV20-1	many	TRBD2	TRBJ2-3	CSASGAGGHTDTQYF
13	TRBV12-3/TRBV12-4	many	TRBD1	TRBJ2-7	CASSPDRVYEQYF